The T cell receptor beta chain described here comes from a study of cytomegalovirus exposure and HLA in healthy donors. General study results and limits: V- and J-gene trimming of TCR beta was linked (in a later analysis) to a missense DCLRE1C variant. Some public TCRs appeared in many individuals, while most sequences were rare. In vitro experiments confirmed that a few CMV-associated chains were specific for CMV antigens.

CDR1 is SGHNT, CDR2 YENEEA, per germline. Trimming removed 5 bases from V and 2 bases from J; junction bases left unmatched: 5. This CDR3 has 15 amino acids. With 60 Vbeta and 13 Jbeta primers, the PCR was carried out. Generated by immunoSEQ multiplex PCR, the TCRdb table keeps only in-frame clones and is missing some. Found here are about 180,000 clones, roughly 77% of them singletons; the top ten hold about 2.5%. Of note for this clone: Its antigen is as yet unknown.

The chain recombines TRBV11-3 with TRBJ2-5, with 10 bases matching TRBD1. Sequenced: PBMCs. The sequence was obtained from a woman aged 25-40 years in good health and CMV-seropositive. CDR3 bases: TGTGCCAGCAGCCCTCCGGGACAGGGGCAAGAGACCCAGTACTTC. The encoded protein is CASSPPGQGQETQYF.